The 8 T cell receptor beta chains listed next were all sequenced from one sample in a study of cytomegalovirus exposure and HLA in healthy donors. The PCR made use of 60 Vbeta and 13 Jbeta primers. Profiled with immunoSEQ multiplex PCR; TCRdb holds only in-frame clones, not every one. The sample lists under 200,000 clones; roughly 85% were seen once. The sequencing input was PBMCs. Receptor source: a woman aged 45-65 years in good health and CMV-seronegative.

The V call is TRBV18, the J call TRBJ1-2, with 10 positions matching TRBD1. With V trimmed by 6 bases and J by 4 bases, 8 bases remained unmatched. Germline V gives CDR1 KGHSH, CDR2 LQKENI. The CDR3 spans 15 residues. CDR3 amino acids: CASSSTGGASYGYTF. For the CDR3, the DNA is TGTGCCAGCTCGTCGACAGGGGGCGCCTCCTATGGCTACACCTTC.

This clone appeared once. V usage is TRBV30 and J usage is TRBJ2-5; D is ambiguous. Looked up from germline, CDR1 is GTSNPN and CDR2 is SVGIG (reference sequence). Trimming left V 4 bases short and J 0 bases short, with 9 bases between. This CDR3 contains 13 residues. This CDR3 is CAWNPHNQETQYF. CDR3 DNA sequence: TGTGCCTGGAATCCACACAACCAAGAGACCCAGTACTTC.

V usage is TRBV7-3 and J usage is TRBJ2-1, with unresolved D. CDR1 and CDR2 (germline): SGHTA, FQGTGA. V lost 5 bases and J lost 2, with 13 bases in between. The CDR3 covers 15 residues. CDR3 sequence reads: CASSHDGVAYNEQFF. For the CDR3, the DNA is TGTGCCAGCAGCCACGACGGAGTTGCCTACAATGAGCAGTTCTTC.

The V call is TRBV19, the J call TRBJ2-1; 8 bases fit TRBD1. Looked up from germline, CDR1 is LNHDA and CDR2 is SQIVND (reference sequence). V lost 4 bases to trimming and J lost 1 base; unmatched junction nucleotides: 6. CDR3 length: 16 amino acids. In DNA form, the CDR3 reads TGTGCCAGTAGTAAATTGACAGGGGCGTCCTACAATGAGCAGTTCTTC. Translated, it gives CASSKLTGASYNEQFF.

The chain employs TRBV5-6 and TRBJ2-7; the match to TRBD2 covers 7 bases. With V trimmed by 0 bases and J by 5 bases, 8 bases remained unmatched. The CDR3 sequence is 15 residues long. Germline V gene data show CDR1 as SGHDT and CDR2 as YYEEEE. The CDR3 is CASSLAGGIRHEQYF. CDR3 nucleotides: TGTGCCAGCAGCTTGGCCGGGGGGATCCGCCACGAGCAGTACTTC.

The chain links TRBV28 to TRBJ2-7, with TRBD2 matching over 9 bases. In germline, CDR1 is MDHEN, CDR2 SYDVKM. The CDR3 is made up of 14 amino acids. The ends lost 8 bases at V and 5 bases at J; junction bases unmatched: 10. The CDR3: CASYRSGGWDEQYF. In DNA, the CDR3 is TGTGCCAGCTATCGCAGCGGGGGGTGGGACGAGCAGTACTTC.

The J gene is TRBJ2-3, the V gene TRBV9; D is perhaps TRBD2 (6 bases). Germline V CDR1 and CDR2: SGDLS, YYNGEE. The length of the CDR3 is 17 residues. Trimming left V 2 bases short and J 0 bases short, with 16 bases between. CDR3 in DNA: TGTGCCAGCAGCGTCGGGACTGCCCAGGAAAGCACAGATACGCAGTATTTT. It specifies CASSVGTAQESTDTQYF.

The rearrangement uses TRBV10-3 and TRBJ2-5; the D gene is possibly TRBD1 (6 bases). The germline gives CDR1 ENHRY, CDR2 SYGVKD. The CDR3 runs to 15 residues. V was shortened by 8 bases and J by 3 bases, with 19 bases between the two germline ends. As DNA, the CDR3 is TGTGCCATCTCCCCGCAGTTATCAGGGGAAGAGACCCAGTACTTC. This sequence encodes CAISPQLSGEETQYF.